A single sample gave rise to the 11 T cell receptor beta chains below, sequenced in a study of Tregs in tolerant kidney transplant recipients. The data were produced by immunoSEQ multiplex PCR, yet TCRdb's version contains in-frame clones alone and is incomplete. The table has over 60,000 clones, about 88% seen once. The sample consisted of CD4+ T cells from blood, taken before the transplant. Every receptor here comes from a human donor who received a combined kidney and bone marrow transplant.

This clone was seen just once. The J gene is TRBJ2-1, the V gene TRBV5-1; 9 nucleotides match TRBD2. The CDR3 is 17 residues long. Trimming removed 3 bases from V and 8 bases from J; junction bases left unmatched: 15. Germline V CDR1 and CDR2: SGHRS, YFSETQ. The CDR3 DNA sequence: TGCGCCAGCAGCTCCCGGCCCCCGGGACTAGCAGGCGATGAGCAGTTCTTC. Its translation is CASSSRPPGLAGDEQFF.

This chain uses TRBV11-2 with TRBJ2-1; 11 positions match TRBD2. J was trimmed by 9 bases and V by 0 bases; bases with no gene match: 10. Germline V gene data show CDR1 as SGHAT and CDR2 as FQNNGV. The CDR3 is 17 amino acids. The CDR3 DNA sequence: TGTGCCAGCAGCTTAGATTCGGGGCTAGCGGGAGGTTTTGAGCAGTTCTTC. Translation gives CASSLDSGLAGGFEQFF.

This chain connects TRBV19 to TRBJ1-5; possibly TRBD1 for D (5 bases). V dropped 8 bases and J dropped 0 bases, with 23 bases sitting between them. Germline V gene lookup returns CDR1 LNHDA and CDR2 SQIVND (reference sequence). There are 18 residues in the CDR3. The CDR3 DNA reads TGTGCCAGTCGCCCGACCGGGGGAAATGCGAATAGCAATCAGCCCCAGCATTTT. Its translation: CASRPTGGNANSNQPQHF. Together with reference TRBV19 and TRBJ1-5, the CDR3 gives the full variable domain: DGGITQSPKYLFRKEGQNVTLSCEQNLNHDAMYWYRQDPGQGLRLIYYSQIVNDFQKGDIAEGYSVSREKKESFPLTVTSAQKNPTAFYLCASRPTGGNANSNQPQHFGDGTRLSIL.

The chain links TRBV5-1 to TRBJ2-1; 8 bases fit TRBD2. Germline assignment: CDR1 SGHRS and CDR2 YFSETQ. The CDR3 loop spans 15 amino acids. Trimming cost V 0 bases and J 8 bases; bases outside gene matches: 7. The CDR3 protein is CASSLDQRETHEQFF. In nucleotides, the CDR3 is TGCGCCAGCAGCTTGGACCAGCGGGAGACCCATGAGCAGTTCTTC.

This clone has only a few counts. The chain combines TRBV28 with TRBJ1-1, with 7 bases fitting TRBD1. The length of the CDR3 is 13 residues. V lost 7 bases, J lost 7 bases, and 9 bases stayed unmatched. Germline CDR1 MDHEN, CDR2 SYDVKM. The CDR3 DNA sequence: TGTGCCAGCAATAGACAGGGTTGGAATGAAGCTTTCTTT. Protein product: CASNRQGWNEAFF.

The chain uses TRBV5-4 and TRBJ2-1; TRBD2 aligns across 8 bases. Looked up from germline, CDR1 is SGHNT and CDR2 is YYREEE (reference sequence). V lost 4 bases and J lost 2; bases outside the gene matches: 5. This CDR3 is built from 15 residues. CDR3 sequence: CASSPGGGTYNEQFF. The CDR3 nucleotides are TGTGCCAGCAGCCCCGGGGGGGGGACCTACAATGAGCAGTTCTTC.

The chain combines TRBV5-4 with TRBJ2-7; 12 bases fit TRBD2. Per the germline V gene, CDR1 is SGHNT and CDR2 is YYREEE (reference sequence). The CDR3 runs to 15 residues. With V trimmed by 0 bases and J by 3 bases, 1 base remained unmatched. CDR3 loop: CASSLELAGGYEQYF. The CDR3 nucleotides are TGTGCCAGCAGCTTGGAACTAGCGGGAGGCTACGAGCAGTACTTC.

In DNA form, the CDR3 reads TGTGCCAGCAGTCTGGACAGGGGTCAGATCAACACTGAAGCTTTCTTT. The encoded protein is CASSLDRGQINTEAFF. The V and J genes are TRBV7-2 and TRBJ1-1; 9 bases line up with TRBD1. Losses at the gene ends were 6 bases for V and 2 bases for J; bases not matched to a gene: 10. Germline V gives CDR1 SGHTA, CDR2 FQGNSA. This CDR3 is built from 16 residues.

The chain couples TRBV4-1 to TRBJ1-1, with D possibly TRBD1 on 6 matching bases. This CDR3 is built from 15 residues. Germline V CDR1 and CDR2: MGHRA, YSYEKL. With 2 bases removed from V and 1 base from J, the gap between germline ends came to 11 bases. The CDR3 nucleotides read TGCGCCAGCAGCCAACGAGAGGGGGAGAACACTGAAGCTTTCTTT. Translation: CASSQREGENTEAFF.

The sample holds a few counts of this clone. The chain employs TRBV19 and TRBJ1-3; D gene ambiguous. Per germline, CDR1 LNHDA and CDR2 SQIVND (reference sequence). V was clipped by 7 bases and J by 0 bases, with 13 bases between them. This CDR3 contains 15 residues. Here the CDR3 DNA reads TGTGCCAGTATGCGCGGGGAAAGCTCTGGAAACACCATATATTTT. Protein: CASMRGESSGNTIYF.

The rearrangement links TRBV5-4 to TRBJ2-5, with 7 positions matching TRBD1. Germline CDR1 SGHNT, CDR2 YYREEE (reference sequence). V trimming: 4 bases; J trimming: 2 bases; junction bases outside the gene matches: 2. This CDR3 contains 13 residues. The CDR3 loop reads CASSPGQQETQYF. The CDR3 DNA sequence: TGTGCCAGCAGCCCGGGACAGCAAGAGACCCAGTACTTC.